The 10 T cell receptor beta chains below come from one sample, sequenced in a study of blood T cell repertoires in COVID-19. Clones were read by immunoSEQ multiplex PCR, and TCRdb kept only the in-frame ones, dropping some. This sample has about 62,000 clones, with about four fifths found just once. Sample: peripheral blood. The receptors shown here come from a human donor in a cohort sampled during active COVID-19.

This sequence joins TRBV10-3 and TRBJ2-3, with D tentatively TRBD2 (6 bases). There are 15 residues in the CDR3. Germline V gene sequence: CDR1 ENHRY, CDR2 SYGVKD. Deletions cut 2 bases from V and 0 bases from J, with 9 bases between. The CDR3 spells CAISEGGTSTDTQYF. The DNA for the CDR3 is TGTGCCATCAGTGAGGGGGGGACTAGCACAGATACGCAGTATTTT.

V and J are TRBV7-6 and TRBJ1-6; 10 bases map to TRBD1. CDR3 size: 17 residues. Germline-derived CDR1 and CDR2 are SGHVS and FNYEAQ. V lost 2 bases and J lost 7; bases outside the gene matches: 8. DNA for the CDR3: TGTGCCAGCAGCTTATCCGCCGGACAGGGGGTAAATTCACCCCTCCACTTT. This encodes CASSLSAGQGVNSPLHF.

In its sample, this clone was seen once. The chain has TRBV28 and TRBJ2-1, with TRBD2 matching over 12 bases. The ends lost 3 bases at V and 9 bases at J; junction bases unmatched: 9. Per germline, CDR1 MDHEN and CDR2 SYDVKM. This CDR3 is 16 amino acids long. CDR3 bases: TGTGCCAGCAGTTTCCTAGCGGGAGGGCCAAACGGTGAGCAGTTCTTC. Amino acids: CASSFLAGGPNGEQFF.

The chain joins TRBV19 to TRBJ2-1; 7 nucleotides line up with TRBD1. The CDR3 is 14 amino acids. The germline V gene encodes CDR1 LNHDA and CDR2 SQIVND (reference sequence). V trimming: 7 bases; J trimming: 15 bases; junction bases outside the gene matches: 18. The CDR3 spells CASTPGQFPCVPFF. The CDR3 coding sequence is TGTGCCAGTACCCCGGGACAGTTTCCTTGCGTCCCGTTCTTC.

This clone was recorded once. The genes are TRBV2 and TRBJ2-3; 16 bases line up with TRBD2. CDR1 and CDR2 from the germline V gene are SNHLY and FYNNEI. There are 17 residues in the CDR3. J was trimmed by 3 bases and V by 7 bases; bases with no gene match: 7. The CDR3 DNA sequence: TGTGCCAGCACGGGACTAGCGGGAGGGGTTGGTACAGATACGCAGTATTTT. It codes for CASTGLAGGVGTDTQYF. The variable domain in full, completed from reference TRBV2 and TRBJ2-3, reads EPEVTQTPSHQVTQMGQEVILRCVPISNHLYFYWYRQILGQKVEFLVSFYNNEISEKSEIFDDQFSVERPDGSNFTLKIRSTKLEDSAMYFCASTGLAGGVGTDTQYFGPGTRLTVL.

Only a few counts were recorded for this clone. The chain has TRBV4-1 and TRBJ1-1, with D tentatively TRBD1 (6 bases). The CDR3 is 16 residues long. V dropped 0 bases and J dropped 5 bases, with 16 bases sitting between them. Germline lookup yields CDR1 MGHRA and CDR2 YSYEKL. The CDR3 sequence is CASSQDPAQGRTEAFF. The CDR3 nucleotides are TGCGCCAGCAGCCAAGACCCGGCACAGGGTAGGACTGAAGCTTTCTTT.

This rearrangement joins TRBV5-1 to TRBJ2-1; TRBD1 aligns across 7 bases. CDR3 length: 14 amino acids. Per the germline V gene, CDR1 is SGHRS and CDR2 is YFSETQ. Unmatched junction bases numbered 4, after V lost 4 bases and J lost 3 bases. In DNA form, the CDR3 reads TGCGCCAGCAGCCTGACAGGGAACTACAATGAGCAGTTCTTC. Protein sequence: CASSLTGNYNEQFF.

This clone has just one count. This chain uses TRBV28 with TRBJ1-4, with D maybe TRBD1 (5 bases). Germline V gives CDR1 MDHEN, CDR2 SYDVKM. The CDR3 is 13 amino acids. V was pared by 2 bases and J by 8 bases, with 9 bases between. CDR3 bases: TGTGCCAGCAGTTTACGGGGGGAGGAAAAACTGTTTTTT. This sequence encodes CASSLRGEEKLFF.

The gene calls are TRBV6-1 and TRBJ2-3, with 9 bases matching TRBD2. The CDR3 covers 17 residues. Trimming cost V 1 base and J 2 bases; bases outside gene matches: 7. The germline gives CDR1 MNHNS, CDR2 SASEGT. The CDR3 coding sequence is TGTGCCAGCAGTGAAGAATTAGCGGGAGTGACCACAGATACGCAGTATTTT. It is translated as CASSEELAGVTTDTQYF.

V is TRBV4-1 and J is TRBJ1-1; maybe TRBD1 (5 bases). Trimming left V 1 base short and J 11 bases short, with 26 bases between. CDR1 and CDR2 from the germline V gene are MGHRA and YSYEKL. CDR3 size: 17 residues. The CDR3, as DNA: TGCGCCAGCAGCCAAGCAGTGATAGGGGCCAGGGCCCCAGGCGCTTTCTTT. It yields the protein CASSQAVIGARAPGAFF.